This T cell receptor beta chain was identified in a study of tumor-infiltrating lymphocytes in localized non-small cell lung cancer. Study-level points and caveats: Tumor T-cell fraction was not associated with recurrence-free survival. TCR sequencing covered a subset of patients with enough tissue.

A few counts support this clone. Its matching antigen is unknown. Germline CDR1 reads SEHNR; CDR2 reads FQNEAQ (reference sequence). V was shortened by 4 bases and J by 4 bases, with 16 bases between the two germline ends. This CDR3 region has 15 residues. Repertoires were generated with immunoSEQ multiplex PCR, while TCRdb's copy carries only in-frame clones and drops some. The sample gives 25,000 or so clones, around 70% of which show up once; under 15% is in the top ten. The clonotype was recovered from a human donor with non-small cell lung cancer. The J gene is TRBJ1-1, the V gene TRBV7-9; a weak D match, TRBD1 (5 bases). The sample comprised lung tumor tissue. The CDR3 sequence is CASSSTGGGGTEAFF. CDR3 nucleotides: TGTGCCAGCAGCTCTACAGGTGGGGGAGGCACTGAAGCTTTCTTT.